This TCR beta chain was observed in a study of response to subunit inactivated influenza vaccine. The study, taken as a whole, reports: Few new T cells, the authors suggested, are recruited by each seasonal influenza vaccination.

This clonotype was observed at least ten times. Antigen: not known. TCRdb redid the calling of the RT-PCR reads with MiXCR, one entry per CDR3 protein. There are some 570,000 distinct CDR3 sequences in the sample; roughly 10% occur only once, and 11% lies in the top ten. This sample also appeared in a second study, on T cells expressing NK-cell markers. According to that study: UMIs were included in TCR beta cDNA generated by 5'RACE template switching. Top CD8+ clonotypes included the dominant CD3+CD56+NKG2C+ clonotypes in roughly 6 donors.

The clonotype was recovered from a man aged 45 to 65 who received an inactivated influenza vaccine. Sequences were derived from PBMCs from blood, sampled on the day of vaccination.

The CDR3 loop reads CASSLDHTDREQFF. The CDR3 DNA reads as TGTGCCAGCAGCTTAGACCACACGGACCGTGAGCAGTTCTTC. The rearrangement uses TRBV7-8 and TRBJ2-1; D call uncertain. Trimming stripped 1 base from V and 9 bases from J, with 13 bases between. Per germline, CDR1 SGHVS and CDR2 FQNEAQ. This CDR3 comprises 14 residues.